This TCR beta chain was identified in a study of blood T cell repertoires in COVID-19. Study in general: Acute-phase and convalescent COVID-19 samples originated in the United States, Italy and Spain. Nucleic acid was either cDNA or gDNA, and it came from T cells, B-cell-depleted T cells, or PBMCs.

Trimming removed 9 bases from V and 4 bases from J, with 15 bases in between. Germline assignment: CDR1 LNHDA and CDR2 SQIVND (reference sequence). The CDR3 extends over 13 amino acids. This clone has a handful of counts. In the authors' methods: Reference gene primer amplification yielded estimated nucleated cell counts. Profiled with immunoSEQ multiplex PCR; TCRdb holds only in-frame clones, not every one. V, J and clone size are those of that table, while D and trimming were read from the DNA. Among 200,000 to 250,000 clones, about 88% were seen once, and the ten largest hold approximately 1.6%. This clonotype originated in a man between 65 and 85 years old with acute or convalescent COVID-19. Sequences were obtained from peripheral blood. J is TRBJ1-1 and V is TRBV19; unclear D gene. Here the CDR3 reads CASLAVEGTEAFF. The CDR3 DNA follows: TGTGCCAGCCTAGCGGTTGAGGGCACTGAAGCTTTCTTT. Full variable domain (missing parts from reference TRBV19 and TRBJ1-1): DGGITQSPKYLFRKEGQNVTLSCEQNLNHDAMYWYRQDPGQGLRLIYYSQIVNDFQKGDIAEGYSVSREKKESFPLTVTSAQKNPTAFYLCASLAVEGTEAFFGQGTRLTVV.